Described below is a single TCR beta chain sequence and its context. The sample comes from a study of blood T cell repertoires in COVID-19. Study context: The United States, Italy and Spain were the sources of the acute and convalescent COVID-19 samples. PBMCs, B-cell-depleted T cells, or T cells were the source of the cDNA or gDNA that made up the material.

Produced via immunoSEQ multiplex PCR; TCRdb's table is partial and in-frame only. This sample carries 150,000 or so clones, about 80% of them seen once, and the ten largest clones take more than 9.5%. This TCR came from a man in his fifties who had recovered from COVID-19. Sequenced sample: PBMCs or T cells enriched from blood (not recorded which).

The CDR3 sequence: CASSARVGGTDTQYF. The CDR3 DNA reads TGCGCCAGCAGCGCCAGGGTGGGTGGCACAGATACGCAGTATTTT. This sequence joins TRBV5-1 and TRBJ2-3; D is possibly TRBD1 (5 bases). The CDR3 totals 15 residues. With 4 bases removed from V and 1 base from J, the gap between germline ends came to 13 bases. CDR1 and CDR2 (germline): SGHRS, YFSETQ.